Shown below are 24 T cell receptor beta chains from a single sample sequenced in a study of T cell responses to AZD1222 COVID-19 vaccine. This table comes from immunoSEQ multiplex PCR, and its TCRdb copy is limited to in-frame clones, with some not included. Among around 120,000 clones listed, around 92% were seen once. The sample was peripheral blood, taken on day 0 of AZD1222 vaccination. The receptors were gathered from an adult in good health.

This clone rates as medium-sized. V usage is TRBV4-3 and J usage is TRBJ2-6; 7 bases fit TRBD2. J gave up 4 bases and V 4 bases, and 7 bases lay outside the gene matches. The CDR3 totals 16 residues. Germline CDR1 and CDR2: LGHNA and YSLEER. The CDR3 protein is CASSPEGGTGANVLTF. The CDR3 DNA is TGCGCCAGCAGCCCGGAGGGAGGGACCGGGGCCAACGTCCTGACTTTC.

This chain connects TRBV29-1 to TRBJ2-3; perhaps TRBD1 as D (5 bases). Germline CDR1 reads SQVTM; CDR2 reads ANQGSEA. V lost 4 bases to trimming and J lost 2 bases, with 7 bases between them. The CDR3 extends over 12 amino acids. The CDR3 loop is CSVGQHTDTQYF. The CDR3 DNA reads as TGCAGCGTTGGACAGCACACAGATACGCAGTATTTT.

The chain employs TRBV2 and TRBJ2-3, with a possible D match to TRBD2 (6 bases). The V gene lost 3 bases and the J gene lost 6 bases, with 22 bases spanning the gap. The CDR3 loop spans 17 amino acids. From germline, CDR1 is SNHLY and CDR2 FYNNEI. The CDR3: CASSDPTLETSRDTQYF. The CDR3 bases are TGTGCCAGCAGTGACCCGACTTTAGAGACTAGTAGGGATACGCAGTATTTT.

CDR3 sequence (DNA): TGTGCCAGCAGCTTCGGGGAGAACACTGAAGCTTTCTTT. Its protein is CASSFGENTEAFF. The J gene is TRBJ1-1, the V gene TRBV7-2; unclear D gene. Trimming stripped 3 bases from V and 1 base from J, with 6 bases between. Germline-derived CDR1 and CDR2 are SGHTA and FQGNSA. The length of the CDR3 is 13 residues.

The chain couples TRBV27 to TRBJ1-1, with D tentatively TRBD1 (5 bases). V lost 3 bases, J lost 3 bases, and 14 bases lay in between. CDR3 length: 15 amino acids. In germline, CDR1 is MNHEY, CDR2 SMNVEV (reference sequence). The DNA for the CDR3 is TGTGCCAGCAGTTTTTGGGTCGGGGGAGACACTGAAGCTTTCTTT. Amino acid sequence: CASSFWVGGDTEAFF.

V is TRBV3-1 (or the pseudogene TRBV3-2) and J is TRBJ2-1; TRBD2 aligns across 10 bases. V gave up 0 bases and J gave up 7 bases; unmatched junction bases: 6. The germline V gene has CDR1 LGHDT and CDR2 YNNKEL (reference sequence). The CDR3 runs to 16 residues. In nucleotides, the CDR3 is TGTGCCAGCAGCCAAGACCAAGCGGGGGGGGCGAATGAGCAGTTCTTC. This sequence encodes CASSQDQAGGANEQFF.

The CDR3 protein is CASSGEGIEQYF. The CDR3 DNA is TGTGCCAGCAGCGGGGAGGGAATAGAGCAGTACTTC. The chain uses TRBV2 and TRBJ2-7; 7 nucleotides align to TRBD2. This CDR3 region has 12 residues. CDR1 is SNHLY, CDR2 FYNNEI, per germline. The ends lost 6 bases at V and 7 bases at J; junction bases unmatched: 6.

The chain recombines TRBV7-8 with TRBJ1-1; D is undetermined. Germline-derived CDR1 and CDR2 are SGHVS and FQNEAQ. The ends were cut back, 3 bases at V and 2 bases at J, with 10 bases in the middle. CDR3 length: 14 residues. CDR3 sequence: CASSFSRINTEAFF. The CDR3 nucleotides read TGTGCCAGCAGCTTCAGCAGAATCAACACTGAAGCTTTCTTT.

The genes are TRBV3-1 (or the pseudogene TRBV3-2) and TRBJ2-4; possibly TRBD1 for D (6 bases). The CDR3 is made up of 17 amino acids. The V gene lost 2 bases and the J gene lost 0 bases, with 14 bases spanning the gap. The germline V gene has CDR1 LGHDT and CDR2 YNNKEL (reference sequence). In DNA, the CDR3 is TGTGCCAGCAGCCAACTGACAGGTGAGGTAGCCAAAAACATTCAGTACTTC. Its translation is CASSQLTGEVAKNIQYF.

This chain uses TRBV7-9 with TRBJ2-6; possibly TRBD1 or TRBD2 for D (5 bases each). Germline V gene sequence: CDR1 SEHNR, CDR2 FQNEAQ (reference sequence). This CDR3 is 15 amino acids long. With 8 bases removed from V and 0 bases from J, the gap between germline ends came to 11 bases. The CDR3 bases are TGTGCCAGCCGGGACCCGGGCTCTGGGGCCAACGTCCTGACTTTC. Amino acids: CASRDPGSGANVLTF.

The CDR3 sequence: CASSWKGLRYF. The CDR3 DNA reads as TGTGCCAGCAGTTGGAAGGGCCTACGGTACTTC. The gene calls are TRBV6-2 or TRBV6-3 and TRBJ2-5, with D unclear. Germline V gene data show CDR1 as MNHEY and CDR2 as SVGEGT. Between the trimmed V and J ends, which lost 4 bases and 13 bases, there was a span of 13 bases. This CDR3 region has 11 residues.

The J gene is TRBJ1-4, the V gene TRBV10-1; D uncertain. V lost 6 bases and J 8 bases, leaving 16 bases between the germline ends. CDR1 is WNHNN and CDR2 is SYGVQD in the germline V gene (reference sequence). The CDR3 runs to 14 residues. As DNA, the CDR3 is TGCGCCAGCAGGTCCCGTGGGGAGGCGGAAAAACTGTTTTTT. It yields the protein CASRSRGEAEKLFF.

This rearrangement joins TRBV7-8 to TRBJ2-7; 9 nucleotides agree with TRBD1. The CDR3 covers 15 residues. The trim removed 5 bases at V and 4 bases at J, leaving 9 bases unmatched. CDR1 is SGHVS, CDR2 FQNEAQ, per germline. CDR3 DNA: TGTGCCAGCAGCCCCTCCGGGACAGGGAAATACGAGCAGTACTTC. Its protein product is CASSPSGTGKYEQYF.

This rearrangement joins TRBV11-2 to TRBJ2-1; 11 bases align to TRBD2. Per germline, CDR1 SGHAT and CDR2 FQNNGV. Losses at the gene ends were 3 bases for V and 8 bases for J; bases not matched to a gene: 9. The CDR3 sequence is 16 residues long. The CDR3 spells CASSFPTGTSGYEQFF. The CDR3 bases are TGTGCCAGCAGCTTTCCCACCGGGACTAGCGGCTATGAGCAGTTCTTC.

The CDR3 protein is CASSYQGGNQPQHF. The CDR3 DNA is TGTGCCAGCAGCTACCAGGGAGGCAATCAGCCCCAGCATTTT. V is TRBV5-4 and J is TRBJ1-5, with a tentative D call TRBD1 (5 bases). The V end lost 3 bases, the J end lost 2 bases, and 9 bases lay between the germline ends. The CDR3 extends over 14 amino acids. Germline-derived CDR1 and CDR2 are SGHNT and YYREEE (reference sequence).

This clone showed up just a few times. The chain uses TRBV9 and TRBJ1-3; D is perhaps TRBD1 (5 bases). V was clipped by 0 bases and J by 0 bases, with 10 bases between them. Looked up from germline, CDR1 is SGDLS and CDR2 is YYNGEE. CDR3 length equals 16 residues. The CDR3 reads CASSVGGALSGNTIYF. In DNA form, the CDR3 reads TGTGCCAGCAGCGTAGGCGGGGCGCTCTCTGGAAACACCATATATTTT.

This chain uses TRBV6-2 or TRBV6-3 with TRBJ1-1; TRBD1 agrees at 7 bases. CDR3 size: 18 residues. Germline V CDR1 and CDR2: MNHEY, SVGEGT. J lost 0 bases, V lost 8 bases, and 18 bases had no gene match. The CDR3 loop reads CASRCTVTGRYMNTEAFF. The CDR3 coding sequence is TGTGCCAGCCGTTGCACCGTGACAGGGCGCTATATGAACACTGAAGCTTTCTTT.

The chain links TRBV6-1 to TRBJ1-4; possibly TRBD1 for D (6 bases). Germline CDR1 MNHNS, CDR2 SASEGT. V was pared by 7 bases and J by 8 bases, with 14 bases between. The CDR3 covers 13 residues. This chain's CDR3 is CASTARGGEKLFF. CDR3 nucleotide sequence: TGTGCCAGCACCGCCAGAGGGGGAGAAAAACTGTTTTTT.

In this sample, this clone turned up once. The chain is built from TRBV19 and TRBJ1-2; 7 bases match TRBD1. CDR3 length equals 13 residues. CDR1 is LNHDA and CDR2 is SQIVND in the germline V gene (reference sequence). The V segment lost 6 bases and the J segment 5 bases; nucleotides outside the gene matches: 6. The CDR3: CASSDRAGYGYTF. The CDR3 DNA reads TGTGCCAGTAGCGACAGGGCTGGGTATGGCTACACCTTC.

This clone has just a few counts. The chain uses TRBV2 and TRBJ1-1, with TRBD1 as a possible D gene (5 bases). CDR1 and CDR2 from the germline V gene are SNHLY and FYNNEI. CDR3 length: 15 amino acids. The ends were cut back, 7 bases at V and 1 base at J, with 16 bases in the middle. The CDR3 here is CASTGGVTRNTEAFF. The CDR3 nucleotides read TGTGCCAGCACGGGGGGGGTGACAAGGAACACTGAAGCTTTCTTT.

The chain has TRBV2 and TRBJ1-3; D possibly corresponds to TRBD1 (6 bases). V was shortened by 3 bases and J by 3 bases, with 18 bases between the two germline ends. Germline-derived CDR1 and CDR2 are SNHLY and FYNNEI. This CDR3 has 17 amino acids. The CDR3 DNA reads TGTGCCAGCAGTGACGCGGTCGGGGGCTCAAGTGGAAACACCATATATTTT. Translating gives CASSDAVGGSSGNTIYF.

The chain uses TRBV10-1 and TRBJ2-7; a possible D gene is TRBD2 (6 bases). Germline values: CDR1 WNHNN, CDR2 SYGVQD (reference sequence). The CDR3 runs 12 residues. V dropped 4 bases and J dropped 7 bases, with 11 bases sitting between them. CDR3 loop: CASSGGAGEQYF. CDR3 in DNA: TGCGCCAGCAGTGGCGGGGCGGGGGAGCAGTACTTC.

The chain has TRBV9 and TRBJ2-7, with a possible D match to TRBD1 (5 bases). V lost 4 bases and J 0 bases, leaving 14 bases between the germline ends. The CDR3 is 15 amino acids. CDR1 and CDR2 from the germline V gene are SGDLS and YYNGEE. CDR3: CASSPGPLSSYEQYF. In nucleotides, the CDR3 is TGTGCCAGCAGCCCAGGGCCCCTGAGCTCCTACGAGCAGTACTTC.

The CDR3 nucleotides read TGTGCCAGCGGGACGCGGGGGGAGACTAGAAATGAGCAGTTCTTC. It translates to CASGTRGETRNEQFF. The chain recombines TRBV11-2 with TRBJ2-1; 8 positions match TRBD2. The CDR3 contains 15 residues. From germline, CDR1 is SGHAT and CDR2 FQNNGV. Trimming removed 8 bases from V and 7 bases from J; junction bases left unmatched: 13.